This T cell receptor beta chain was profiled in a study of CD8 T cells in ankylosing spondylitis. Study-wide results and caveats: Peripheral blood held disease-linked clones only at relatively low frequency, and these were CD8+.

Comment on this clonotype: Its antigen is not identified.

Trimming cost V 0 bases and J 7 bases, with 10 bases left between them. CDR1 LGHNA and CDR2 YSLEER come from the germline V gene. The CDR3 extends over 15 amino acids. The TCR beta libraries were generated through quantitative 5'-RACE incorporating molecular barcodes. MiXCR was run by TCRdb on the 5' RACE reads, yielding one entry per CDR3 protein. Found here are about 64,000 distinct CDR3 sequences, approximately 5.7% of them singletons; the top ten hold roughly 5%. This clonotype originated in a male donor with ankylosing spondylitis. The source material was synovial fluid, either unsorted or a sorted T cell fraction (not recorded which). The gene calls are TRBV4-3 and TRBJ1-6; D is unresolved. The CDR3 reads CASSQEGRWNSPLHF. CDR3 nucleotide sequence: TGCGCCAGCAGCCAAGAGGGCCGGTGGAATTCACCCCTCCACTTT.